Listed below are T cell receptor beta chains from one sample, sequenced in a study of monozygotic twins with inflammatory bowel disease. TCRdb processed the 5' RACE reads again and assigns one entry to each CDR3 protein, with no DNA. The specimen's table records roughly 120,000 distinct CDR3 sequences. Sequenced input: blood. The receptors originated from a human donor with ulcerative colitis or Crohn's disease, or a healthy co-twin of an affected twin (not recorded which). CDR3s include the opening cysteine and the closing phenylalanine or tryptophan. Each record gives: J gene, V gene, CDR3 protein.

TRBJ2-3,TRBV3-1,CASSQDIRTFGDTQYF
TRBJ2-1,TRBV6-2/TRBV6-3,CASRWGLAGRDEQFF
TRBJ2-5,TRBV5-1,CASSLGPQGGGETQYF
TRBJ2-3,TRBV7-2,CASSFNAGVGDTQYF
TRBJ1-1,TRBV12-3/TRBV12-4,CASILLGQEAFF
TRBJ2-6,TRBV19,CASSIGTSGTGANVLTF
TRBJ2-2,TRBV12-3/TRBV12-4,CASGTGLDGELFF
TRBJ1-2,TRBV28,CASSRLTLNYTF
TRBJ1-3,TRBV7-8,CASSLDPTGTGNTIYF
TRBJ1-3,TRBV20-1,CSAREGGDGNTIYF
TRBJ2-2,TRBV7-6,CASSLAPTSGGPGSGELFF
TRBJ2-1,TRBV24-1,CATSERLGASYNEQFF
TRBJ2-4,TRBV29-1,CSVVGDLAKNMQYF
TRBJ2-5,TRBV28,CASRTPVQETQYF
TRBJ1-1,TRBV7-2,CASKEEVDTEAFF
TRBJ1-1,TRBV18,CASSLGVGVDTEAFF